The TCR beta chain described here comes from a study of T cells in Graves' hyperthyroidism and ophthalmopathy. The CDR3 is 15 residues long. Per the germline V gene, CDR1 is SGHVS and CDR2 is FNYEAQ. J gave up 2 bases and V 1 base, and 2 bases lay outside the gene matches. This clonotype turned up a few times. Amplification of TCR beta CDR3 regions was performed using RNA transcripts as template. HTBI primers were employed in a first-round RT-PCR of the TCR CDR3. One entry per CDR3 protein results from TCRdb running MiXCR on the multiplex PCR reads. The table has approximately 360,000 distinct CDR3 sequences, 15% to 17% seen once.

The sample consisted of blood. The clonotype originates from a woman under 30 with Graves' hyperthyroidism that later progressed to Graves' ophthalmopathy. This chain joins TRBV7-6 and TRBJ2-7; 10 positions agree with TRBD1. CDR3 coding DNA: TGTGCCAGCAGCTTAGGGGACAGGGGAGCCTACGAGCAGTACTTC. It is translated as CASSLGDRGAYEQYF.